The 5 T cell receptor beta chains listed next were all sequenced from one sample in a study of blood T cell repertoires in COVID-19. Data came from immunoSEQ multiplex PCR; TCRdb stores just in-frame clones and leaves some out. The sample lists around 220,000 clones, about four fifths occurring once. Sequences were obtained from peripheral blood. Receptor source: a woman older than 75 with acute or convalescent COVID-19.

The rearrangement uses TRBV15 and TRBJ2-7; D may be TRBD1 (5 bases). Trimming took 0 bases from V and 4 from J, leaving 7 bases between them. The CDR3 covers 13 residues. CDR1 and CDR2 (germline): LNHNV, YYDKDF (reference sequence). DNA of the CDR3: TGTGCCACCAGCAGAGAGGGGCTTTACGAGCAGTACTTC. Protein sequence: CATSREGLYEQYF.

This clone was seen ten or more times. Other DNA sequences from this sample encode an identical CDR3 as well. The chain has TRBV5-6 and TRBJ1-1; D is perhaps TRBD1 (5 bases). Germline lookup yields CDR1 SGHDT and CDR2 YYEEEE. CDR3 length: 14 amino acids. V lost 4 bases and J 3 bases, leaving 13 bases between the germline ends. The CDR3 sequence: CASSPQGWDTEAFF. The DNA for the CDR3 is TGTGCCAGCAGCCCGCAGGGTTGGGACACTGAAGCTTTCTTT.

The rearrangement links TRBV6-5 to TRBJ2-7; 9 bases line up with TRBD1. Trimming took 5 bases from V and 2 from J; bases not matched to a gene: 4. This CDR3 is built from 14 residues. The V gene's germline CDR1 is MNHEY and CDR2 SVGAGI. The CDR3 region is CASSRQGGAYEQYF. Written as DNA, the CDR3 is TGTGCCAGCAGTAGACAGGGGGGAGCCTACGAGCAGTACTTC.

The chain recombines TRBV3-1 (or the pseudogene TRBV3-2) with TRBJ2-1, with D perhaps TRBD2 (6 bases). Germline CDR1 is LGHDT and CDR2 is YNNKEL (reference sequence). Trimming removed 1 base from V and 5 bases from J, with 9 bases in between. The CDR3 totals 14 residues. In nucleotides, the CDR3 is TGTGCCAGCAGCCAAGGGCGGGGCGACAATGAGCAGTTCTTC. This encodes CASSQGRGDNEQFF.

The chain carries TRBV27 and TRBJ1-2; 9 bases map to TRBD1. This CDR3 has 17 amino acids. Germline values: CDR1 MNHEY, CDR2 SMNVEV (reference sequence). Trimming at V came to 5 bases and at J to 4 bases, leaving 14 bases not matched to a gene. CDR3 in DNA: TGTGCCAGCAGTCCACCCAGACAGGGGGGTCGGCTCTATGGCTACACCTTC. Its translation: CASSPPRQGGRLYGYTF.